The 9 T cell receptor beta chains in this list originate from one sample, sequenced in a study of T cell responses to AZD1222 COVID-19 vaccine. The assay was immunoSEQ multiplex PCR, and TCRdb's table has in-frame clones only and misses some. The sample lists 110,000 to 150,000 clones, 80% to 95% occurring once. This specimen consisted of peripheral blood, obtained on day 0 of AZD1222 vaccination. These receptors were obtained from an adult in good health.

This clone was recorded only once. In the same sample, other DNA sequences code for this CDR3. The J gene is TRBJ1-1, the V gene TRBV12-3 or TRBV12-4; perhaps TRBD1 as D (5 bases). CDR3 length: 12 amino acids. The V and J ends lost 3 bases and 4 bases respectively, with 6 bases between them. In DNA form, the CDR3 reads TGTGCCAGCAGTTTCGGGGGCACTGAAGCTTTCTTT. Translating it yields CASSFGGTEAFF.

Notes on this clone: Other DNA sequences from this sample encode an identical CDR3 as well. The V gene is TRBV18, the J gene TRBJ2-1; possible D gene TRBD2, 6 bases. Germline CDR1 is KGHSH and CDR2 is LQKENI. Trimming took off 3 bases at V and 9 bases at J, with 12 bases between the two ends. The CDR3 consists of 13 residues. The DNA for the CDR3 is TGTGCCAGCTCACCTGTCGGGAGTGGTGAGCAGTTCTTC. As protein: CASSPVGSGEQFF.

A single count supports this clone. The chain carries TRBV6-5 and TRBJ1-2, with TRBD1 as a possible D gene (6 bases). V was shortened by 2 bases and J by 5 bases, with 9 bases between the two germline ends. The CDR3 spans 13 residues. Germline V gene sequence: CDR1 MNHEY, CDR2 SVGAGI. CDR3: CASSYGGSYGYTF. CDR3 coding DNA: TGTGCCAGCAGTTACGGGGGCAGTTATGGCTACACCTTC.

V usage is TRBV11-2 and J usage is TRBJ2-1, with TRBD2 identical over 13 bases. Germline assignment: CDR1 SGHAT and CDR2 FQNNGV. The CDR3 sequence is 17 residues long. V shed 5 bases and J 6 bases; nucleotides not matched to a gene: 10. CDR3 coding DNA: TGTGCCAGCAGCGCGAGACCGGGACTAGCGGGAATCAATGAGCAGTTCTTC. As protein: CASSARPGLAGINEQFF.

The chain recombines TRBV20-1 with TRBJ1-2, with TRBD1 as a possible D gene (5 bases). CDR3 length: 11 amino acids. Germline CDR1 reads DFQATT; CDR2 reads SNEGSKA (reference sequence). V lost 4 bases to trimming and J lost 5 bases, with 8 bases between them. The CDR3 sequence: CSAKGWYGYTF. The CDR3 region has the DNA TGCAGTGCTAAGGGGTGGTATGGCTACACCTTC.

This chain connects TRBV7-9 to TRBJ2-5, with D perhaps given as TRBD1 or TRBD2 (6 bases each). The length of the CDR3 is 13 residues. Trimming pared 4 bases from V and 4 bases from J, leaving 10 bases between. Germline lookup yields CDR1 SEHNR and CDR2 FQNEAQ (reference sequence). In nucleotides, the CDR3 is TGTGCCAGCAGCTCTCGGGGGCCAGAGACCCAGTACTTC. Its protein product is CASSSRGPETQYF.

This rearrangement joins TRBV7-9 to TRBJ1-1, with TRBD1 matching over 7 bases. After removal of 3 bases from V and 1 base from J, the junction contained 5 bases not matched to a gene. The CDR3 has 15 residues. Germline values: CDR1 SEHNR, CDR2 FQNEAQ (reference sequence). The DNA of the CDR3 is TGTGCCAGCAGCTTCCGGGACAGCAAGAACACTGAAGCTTTCTTT. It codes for CASSFRDSKNTEAFF.

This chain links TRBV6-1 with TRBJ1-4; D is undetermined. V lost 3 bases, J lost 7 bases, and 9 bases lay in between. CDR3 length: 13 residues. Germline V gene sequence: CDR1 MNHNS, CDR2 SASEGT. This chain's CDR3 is CASSEGNFEKLFF. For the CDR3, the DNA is TGTGCCAGCAGTGAGGGTAACTTTGAAAAACTGTTTTTT.

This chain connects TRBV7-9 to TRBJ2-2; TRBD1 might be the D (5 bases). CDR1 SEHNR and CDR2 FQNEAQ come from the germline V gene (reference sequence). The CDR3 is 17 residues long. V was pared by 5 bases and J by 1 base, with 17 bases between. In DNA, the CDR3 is TGTGCCAGCAGCAGCCAAGGGGCAGGGTTGAACACCGGGGAGCTGTTTTTT. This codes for CASSSQGAGLNTGELFF.